The clone carrying this T cell receptor (beta chain) has only a few counts. In germline, CDR1 is SGDLS, CDR2 YYNGEE. V was clipped by 3 bases and J by 8 bases; unmatched bases: 10. The CDR3 has 14 residues. A sample-barcoded 5' primer and a J-beta primer mix were used in a second PCR of roughly 6 to 11 cycles. TCRdb re-called the 5' RACE reads through MiXCR, storing one row per CDR3 protein. Of about 640,000 distinct CDR3 sequences in the sample, about 30% are singletons; the top ten hold around 14%. These data come from a study of blood T cells in healthy people across ages. The chain recombines TRBV9 with TRBJ2-7; 8 nucleotides match TRBD2. Sequencing was carried out using blood. The clonotype originates from a woman at least 80 years old in good health. The CDR3 here is CASSAEDGGEKQYF. The CDR3 nucleotides read TGTGCCAGCAGCGCCGAGGACGGGGGGGAGAAGCAGTACTTC.